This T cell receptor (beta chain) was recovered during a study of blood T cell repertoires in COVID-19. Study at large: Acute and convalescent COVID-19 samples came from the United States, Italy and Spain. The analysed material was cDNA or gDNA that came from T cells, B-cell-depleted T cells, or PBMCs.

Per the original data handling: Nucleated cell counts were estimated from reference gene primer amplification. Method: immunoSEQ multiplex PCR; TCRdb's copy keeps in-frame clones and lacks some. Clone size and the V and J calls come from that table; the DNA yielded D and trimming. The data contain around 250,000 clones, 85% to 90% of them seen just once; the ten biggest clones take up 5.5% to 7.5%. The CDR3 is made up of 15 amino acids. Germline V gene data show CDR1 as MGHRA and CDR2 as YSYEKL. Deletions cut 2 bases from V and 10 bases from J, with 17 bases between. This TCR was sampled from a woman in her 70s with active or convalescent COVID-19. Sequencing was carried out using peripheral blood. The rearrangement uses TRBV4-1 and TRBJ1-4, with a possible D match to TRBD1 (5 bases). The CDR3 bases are TGCGCCAGCAGCCAAAGAATTCAGGGCGATGTAAAACTGTTTTTT. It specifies CASSQRIQGDVKLFF.